This TCR beta chain is from a study of human T cells and chemical hapten exposure. The V and J ends lost 4 bases and 1 base respectively, with 16 bases between them. Germline V gives CDR1 MNHEY, CDR2 SVGEGT. The CDR3 has 16 residues. TCRdb fed the RACE reads into MiXCR, producing one record per CDR3 protein. This sample has around 95,000 distinct CDR3 sequences, with 10% to 11% found just once. Indicated time point: pre-sensitization, week 0. This sample's treatment: therapeutic diphenylcyclopropenone sensitization with weekly scalp DPC. Sample donors consisted of patients with alopecia, aged 18 to 70 years, who were suitable for DPC.

Material: whole blood, obtained in connection with sensitization to the hapten diphenylcyclopropenone (DPC). V gene TRBV6-2 or TRBV6-3 combines with J gene TRBJ1-1; D not certain. This TCR derives from a woman aged 60 to 75 with alopecia areata. Some clones in this sample may be carry-over from other donors' samples. The CDR3 protein is CASSFFSETANTEAFF. The CDR3 bases are TGTGCCAGCAGTTTCTTCTCCGAGACGGCGAACACTGAAGCTTTCTTT.